This is a list of T cell receptor beta chains from one sample in a study of cytomegalovirus exposure and HLA in healthy donors. This table comes from immunoSEQ multiplex PCR, and its TCRdb copy is limited to in-frame clones, with some not included. The table lists about 90,000 clones, roughly 84% of them singletons, with 9% to 14% in the top ten. The specimen was PBMCs. These TCRs come from a young woman in good health and CMV-seropositive. The CDR3 runs from the conserved cysteine through the conserved F or W. D genes are given only for firm matches. Only some rows state a clone size, as once, few, many or a class for expanded clones.

abundance,d_gene,j_gene,v_gene,CDR3aa,CDR3nt
NA,TRBD1,TRBJ2-2,TRBV7-9,CASNRPQASGGTGELFF,TGTGCCAGCAATCGTCCACAGGCATCAGGGGGCACCGGGGAGCTGTTTTTT
NA,NA,TRBJ1-5,TRBV10-3,CAILPQHF,TGTGCCATCCTACCCCAGCATTTT
NA,NA,TRBJ1-5,TRBV5-1,CASSYRTSAGVFQPQHF,TGCGCCAGCAGCTACCGGACATCAGCTGGAGTTTTTCAGCCCCAGCATTTT
NA,TRBD2,TRBJ2-3,TRBV28,CASATSGGTDTQYF,TGTGCCAGCGCGACTAGCGGGGGCACAGATACGCAGTATTTT
once,NA,TRBJ1-1,TRBV10-3,CAISERQPDTEAFF,TGTGCCATCAGTGAAAGACAGCCCGACACTGAAGCTTTCTTT
NA,NA,TRBJ2-2,TRBV29-1,CSVVRGSMNTGELFF,TGCAGCGTTGTTCGGGGGTCCATGAACACCGGGGAGCTGTTTTTT
few,TRBD1,TRBJ1-5,TRBV2,CASRTGRQPQHF,TGTGCCAGCAGGACAGGGCGGCAGCCCCAGCATTTT
once,NA,TRBJ2-6,TRBV9,CASSPPVGANVLTF,TGTGCCAGCAGCCCCCCCGTAGGGGCCAACGTCCTGACTTTC
NA,TRBD2,TRBJ2-2,TRBV4-2,CASSQLAGGLSGELFF,TGTGCCAGCAGCCAGTTAGCGGGGGGGCTTAGCGGGGAGCTGTTTTTT
NA,TRBD1,TRBJ2-7,TRBV6-1,CASSSSGTGYYEQYF,TGTGCCAGCAGTTCGTCCGGGACAGGGTACTACGAGCAGTACTTC
NA,TRBD1,TRBJ2-2,TRBV28,CASSLVLRQGASGELFF,TGTGCCAGCAGTTTAGTCTTGCGGCAGGGGGCGTCCGGGGAGCTGTTTTTT
few,TRBD1,TRBJ2-7,TRBV19,CASSITDRGYEQYF,TGTGCCAGTAGTATCACTGACAGGGGGTACGAGCAGTACTTC
once,NA,TRBJ1-5,TRBV6-6,CASSYTGDSNQPQHF,TGTGCCAGCAGTTACACGGGGGATAGCAATCAGCCCCAGCATTTT